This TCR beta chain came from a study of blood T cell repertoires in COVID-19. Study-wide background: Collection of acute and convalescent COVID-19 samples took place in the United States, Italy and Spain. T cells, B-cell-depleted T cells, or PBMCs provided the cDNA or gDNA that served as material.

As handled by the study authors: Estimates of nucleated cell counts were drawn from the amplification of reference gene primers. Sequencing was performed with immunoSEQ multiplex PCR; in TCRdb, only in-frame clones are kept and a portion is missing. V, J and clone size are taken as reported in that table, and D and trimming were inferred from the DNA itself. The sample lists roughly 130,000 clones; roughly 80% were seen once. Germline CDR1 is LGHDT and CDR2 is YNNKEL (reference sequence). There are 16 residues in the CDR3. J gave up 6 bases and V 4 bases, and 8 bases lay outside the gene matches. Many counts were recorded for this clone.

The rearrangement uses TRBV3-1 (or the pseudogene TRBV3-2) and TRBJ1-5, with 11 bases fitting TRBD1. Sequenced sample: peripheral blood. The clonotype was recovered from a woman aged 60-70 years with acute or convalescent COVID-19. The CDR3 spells CASSLSGQGASQPQHF. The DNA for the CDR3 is TGTGCCAGCAGCCTGTCAGGACAGGGGGCTTCTCAGCCCCAGCATTTT.